Below, 29 T cell receptor beta chains from the same sample are listed, as sequenced in a study of T cell responses to AZD1222 COVID-19 vaccine. Sequencing used immunoSEQ multiplex PCR; TCRdb keeps in-frame clones, though not all of them. The data show 150,000 to 200,000 clones, more than 75% seen once. The sample was peripheral blood, taken 28 days after the second AZD1222 dose. All receptors come from an adult who received the AZD1222 COVID-19 vaccine.

This chain joins TRBV4-2 and TRBJ2-1, with TRBD2 matching over 10 bases. CDR3 length equals 16 residues. Germline V lookup: CDR1 LGHNA, CDR2 YNFKEQ. V shed 1 base and J 9 bases; nucleotides not matched to a gene: 9. Here the CDR3 reads CASSQVRLAGAIEQFF. The CDR3 DNA reads as TGTGCCAGCAGCCAAGTTCGGCTAGCGGGAGCTATTGAGCAGTTCTTC.

V usage is TRBV5-1 and J usage is TRBJ2-5; D is possibly TRBD2 (5 bases). Trimming took off 5 bases at V and 5 bases at J, with 16 bases between the two ends. This CDR3 is 14 amino acids long. Germline assignment: CDR1 SGHRS and CDR2 YFSETQ. The CDR3 sequence is CASSQDQRGETQYF. CDR3 DNA sequence: TGCGCCAGCAGTCAGGACCAACGAGGGGAGACCCAGTACTTC.

In this sample, this clone turned up a few times. This chain links TRBV7-9 with TRBJ2-7; D is unresolved. Germline V CDR1 and CDR2: SEHNR, FQNEAQ (reference sequence). Trimming stripped 1 base from V and 8 bases from J, with 9 bases between. The CDR3 runs to 12 residues. The CDR3 region has the DNA TGTGCCAGCAGCTTAGATAGGTTGCAGCAGTACTTC. Amino acids: CASSLDRLQQYF.

A remark on this clone: At the DNA level, this CDR3 is encoded by other sequences in the same sample as well. This chain connects TRBV18 to TRBJ1-6; 9 nucleotides line up with TRBD1. Germline CDR1 reads KGHSH; CDR2 reads LQKENI. The CDR3 has 14 amino acids. With V trimmed by 6 bases and J by 8 bases, 5 bases remained unmatched. The CDR3 DNA reads TGTGCCAGCTCCCCGGGACAGGGAGATTCACCCCTCCACTTT. This sequence encodes CASSPGQGDSPLHF.

The chain combines TRBV9 with TRBJ2-3, with D possibly being TRBD1 or TRBD2 (5 bases each). The V end was cut by 4 bases, the J end by 2 bases, with 8 bases between. This CDR3 comprises 13 residues. Looked up from germline, CDR1 is SGDLS and CDR2 is YYNGEE. The CDR3 spells CASSTGPTDTQYF. CDR3 coding DNA: TGTGCCAGCAGCACGGGACCCACAGATACGCAGTATTTT.

This clone was observed a handful of times. The chain combines TRBV7-9 with TRBJ1-4, with TRBD1 identical over 10 bases. V dropped 4 bases and J dropped 3; count of bases not matched to a gene: 14. Germline CDR1 reads SEHNR; CDR2 reads FQNEAQ (reference sequence). This CDR3 spans 19 amino acids. The CDR3 is CASSSLNVPGQGPNEKLFF. The CDR3 nucleotides read TGTGCCAGCAGCTCCCTCAATGTCCCGGGACAGGGGCCTAATGAAAAACTGTTTTTT.

J is TRBJ2-3 and V is TRBV18; perhaps TRBD1 as D (5 bases). V shed 5 bases and J shed 2 bases, with 14 bases lying between them. This CDR3 is 15 amino acids long. The germline V gene encodes CDR1 KGHSH and CDR2 LQKENI. The CDR3 DNA sequence: TGTGCCAGCTCATCCCTGACAGACTTCACAGATACGCAGTATTTT. It specifies CASSSLTDFTDTQYF. The full variable domain, with the rest looked up from reference TRBV18 and TRBJ2-3, is NAGVMQNPRHLVRRRGQEARLRCSPMKGHSHVYWYRQLPEEGLKFMVYLQKENIIDESGMPKERFSAEFPKEGPSILRIQQVVRGDSAAYFCASSSLTDFTDTQYFGPGTRLTVL.

The chain employs TRBV28 and TRBJ1-5; D gene uncertain. The CDR3 extends over 12 amino acids. Germline V gene lookup returns CDR1 MDHEN and CDR2 SYDVKM. With 0 bases removed from V and 6 bases from J, the gap between germline ends came to 3 bases. CDR3 in DNA: TGTGCCAGCAGTTTATGGACTCAGCCCCAGCATTTT. Translation gives CASSLWTQPQHF.

The chain employs TRBV2 and TRBJ1-6; 8 bases line up with TRBD1. The CDR3 totals 13 residues. V gave up 11 bases and J gave up 6 bases; unmatched junction bases: 6. CDR1 is SNHLY and CDR2 is FYNNEI in the germline V gene. The CDR3 DNA sequence: TGTGCCGGACGACAGGGGCCTAATTCACCCCTCCACTTT. Its translation is CAGRQGPNSPLHF.

The CDR3 sequence: CASSPGGAADHQPQHF. The CDR3 DNA sequence: TGTGCCAGCAGTCCCGGTGGGGCAGCGGACCATCAGCCCCAGCATTTT. The chain couples TRBV28 to TRBJ1-5; weak D call: TRBD1 (5 bases). The CDR3 length is 16 residues. Germline CDR1 MDHEN, CDR2 SYDVKM. V gave up 5 bases and J gave up 5 bases, with 19 bases separating them.

V is TRBV5-1 and J is TRBJ2-3; no definite D call. Trimming pared 0 bases from V and 0 bases from J, leaving 8 bases between. CDR1 and CDR2 (germline): SGHRS, YFSETQ. This CDR3 region has 15 residues. The CDR3 spells CASSLVTISTDTQYF. Here the CDR3 DNA reads TGCGCCAGCAGCTTGGTAACCATTAGCACAGATACGCAGTATTTT. Full variable domain (remainder filled in from reference TRBV5-1 and TRBJ2-3): KAGVTQTPRYLIKTRGQQVTLSCSPISGHRSVSWYQQTPGQGLQFLFEYFSETQRNKGNFPGRFSGRQFSNSRSEMNVSTLELGDSALYLCASSLVTISTDTQYFGPGTRLTVL.

The V and J genes are TRBV5-1 and TRBJ2-1; TRBD1 or TRBD2 may be the D gene (5 bases each). Germline V gene sequence: CDR1 SGHRS, CDR2 YFSETQ. The ends were cut back, 4 bases at V and 2 bases at J, with 13 bases in the middle. The CDR3 covers 15 residues. CDR3 residues: CASSGGRGTYNEQFF. The CDR3, as DNA: TGCGCCAGCAGCGGGGGACGGGGAACCTACAATGAGCAGTTCTTC.

Only a few counts were recorded for this clone. The chain uses TRBV7-9 and TRBJ1-5; TRBD1 matches 8 bases. CDR1 and CDR2 from the germline V gene are SEHNR and FQNEAQ (reference sequence). The CDR3 has 16 residues. V lost 5 bases, J lost 0 bases, and 6 bases stayed unmatched. CDR3 in DNA: TGTGCCAGCAGCCCACAGGGGGGATATAGCAATCAGCCCCAGCATTTT. Translation: CASSPQGGYSNQPQHF.

V gene TRBV28 combines with J gene TRBJ2-3, with D maybe TRBD2 (7 bases). Per germline, CDR1 MDHEN and CDR2 SYDVKM. This CDR3 comprises 13 residues. CDR3 nucleotide sequence: TGTGCGGGGGGCGGGAGTCGGACAGATACGCAGTATTTT. It is translated as CAGGGSRTDTQYF.

The V and J genes are TRBV20-1 and TRBJ2-1; unclear D gene. V shed 6 bases and J shed 4 bases, with 7 bases lying between them. This CDR3 is built from 11 residues. The V gene's germline CDR1 is DFQATT and CDR2 SNEGSKA (reference sequence). DNA for the CDR3: TGCAGTGCCTCTTATTACAATGAGCAGTTCTTC. Residues: CSASYYNEQFF.

The genes are TRBV6-2 or TRBV6-3 and TRBJ2-3, with 7 bases lining up with TRBD2. Trimming cost V 6 bases and J 5 bases; bases outside gene matches: 11. Germline loops: CDR1 MNHEY, CDR2 SVGEGT. There are 15 residues in the CDR3. The CDR3 protein is CASSPHPSGGDTQYF. CDR3 DNA sequence: TGTGCCAGCAGCCCTCATCCTAGCGGTGGAGATACGCAGTATTTT.

The V and J genes are TRBV6-5 and TRBJ2-7; D unresolved. The CDR3 runs 14 residues. CDR1 is MNHEY and CDR2 is SVGAGI in the germline V gene. Trimming left V 5 bases short and J 6 bases short, with 17 bases between. CDR3 protein: CASSPRADASEQYF. The CDR3 nucleotides read TGTGCCAGCAGTCCCCGGGCCGACGCCTCCGAGCAGTACTTC.

This chain connects TRBV6-5 to TRBJ1-2, with 8 bases fitting TRBD1. From germline, CDR1 is MNHEY and CDR2 SVGAGI. V lost 4 bases, J lost 7 bases, and 14 bases stayed unmatched. The CDR3 loop spans 16 amino acids. Here the CDR3 reads CASSSGTGPMVSGYTF. CDR3 DNA: TGTGCCAGCAGTTCCGGGACAGGACCCATGGTCTCTGGCTACACCTTC.

The chain links TRBV24-1 to TRBJ2-3; D remains ambiguous. Germline loops: CDR1 KGHDR, CDR2 SFDVKD. V was trimmed by 3 bases and J by 0 bases, leaving 9 bases between them. CDR3 size: 15 residues. This CDR3 reads CATSDVQFSTDTQYF. CDR3 DNA: TGTGCCACCAGTGATGTTCAGTTTAGCACAGATACGCAGTATTTT.

The rearrangement joins TRBV7-9 to TRBJ2-3; D unresolved. The V gene lost 4 bases and the J gene lost 5 bases, with 4 bases spanning the gap. Germline CDR1 reads SEHNR; CDR2 reads FQNEAQ (reference sequence). This CDR3 has 11 amino acids. For the CDR3, the DNA is TGTGCCAGCAGCTACGGAGATACGCAGTATTTT. This codes for CASSYGDTQYF.

In nucleotides, the CDR3 is TGTGCCAGCAGCCCGGCAGGGGGAGGATGGGAGACCCAGTACTTC. This translates into CASSPAGGGWETQYF. This rearrangement joins TRBV5-4 to TRBJ2-5; D may be TRBD1 (7 bases). Trimming removed 4 bases at V and 5 bases at J, with 18 bases between. The CDR3 consists of 15 residues. Germline V gene data show CDR1 as SGHNT and CDR2 as YYREEE (reference sequence).

This chain uses TRBV19 with TRBJ2-6; 8 bases are a match to TRBD1. CDR3 length equals 17 residues. V shed 7 bases and J 4 bases; nucleotides not matched to a gene: 12. The V gene's germline CDR1 is LNHDA and CDR2 SQIVND (reference sequence). The CDR3 nucleotides read TGTGCCAGTAAAAGGGCCGGGACAGGTTCAGGGGCCAACGTCCTGACTTTC. Protein sequence: CASKRAGTGSGANVLTF.

V is TRBV28 and J is TRBJ2-6; D unclear. With 10 bases removed from V and 0 bases from J, the gap between germline ends came to 10 bases. CDR1 and CDR2 (germline): MDHEN, SYDVKM. The length of the CDR3 is 14 residues. The CDR3 reads CAITESSGANVLTF. The CDR3 coding sequence is TGTGCCATCACGGAGAGCTCTGGGGCCAACGTCCTGACTTTC.

A single count supports this clone. The chain recombines TRBV4-1 with TRBJ1-3; 8 bases fit TRBD1. The CDR3 is made up of 15 amino acids. The ends lost 5 bases at V and 0 bases at J; junction bases unmatched: 3. Germline assignment: CDR1 MGHRA and CDR2 YSYEKL. The CDR3 DNA reads TGCGCCAGCAGCGTTGGACAGGGCTCTGGAAACACCATATATTTT. Translated: CASSVGQGSGNTIYF.

The chain has TRBV3-1 (or the pseudogene TRBV3-2) and TRBJ2-5; D ambiguous. The CDR3 loop spans 12 amino acids. Trimming pared 2 bases from V and 5 bases from J, leaving 6 bases between. The germline CDR1 and CDR2 sequences are LGHDT and YNNKEL (reference sequence). The CDR3 bases are TGTGCCAGCAGCCAAACTGGGGAGACCCAGTACTTC. Its translation: CASSQTGETQYF.

The DNA of the CDR3 is TGTGCCATCAGTGGGGGGGTAGACGACTATGGCTACACCTTC. Protein product: CAISGGVDDYGYTF. The chain carries TRBV10-3 and TRBJ1-2; D possibly corresponds to TRBD1 (5 bases). Germline CDR1 ENHRY, CDR2 SYGVKD. This CDR3 has 14 amino acids. V lost 4 bases and J 3 bases, leaving 12 bases between the germline ends.

The V and J genes are TRBV5-8 and TRBJ2-3; 7 positions match TRBD1. This CDR3 region has 16 residues. From germline, CDR1 is SGHTS and CDR2 YDEGEE. The ends lost 4 bases at V and 3 bases at J; junction bases unmatched: 11. Here the CDR3 reads CASSRLTGEKTDTQYF. CDR3 DNA sequence: TGTGCCAGCAGCAGGCTAACAGGGGAGAAGACAGATACGCAGTATTTT.

The chain links TRBV7-6 to TRBJ2-5; 8 bases are a match to TRBD1. Germline V CDR1 and CDR2: SGHVS, FNYEAQ. Losses at the gene ends were 5 bases for V and 7 bases for J; bases not matched to a gene: 9. The CDR3 consists of 14 residues. CDR3 sequence: CASSPQGGLGTQYF. The CDR3 nucleotides are TGTGCCAGCAGCCCACAGGGGGGTCTGGGGACCCAGTACTTC.

This chain connects TRBV28 to TRBJ2-7, with TRBD1 matching 12 bases. Unmatched junction bases numbered 4, after V lost 3 bases and J lost 7 bases. Germline V CDR1 and CDR2: MDHEN, SYDVKM. This CDR3 spans 14 amino acids. CDR3 residues: CASSLGQGAWEQYF. In nucleotides, the CDR3 is TGTGCCAGCAGTTTGGGACAGGGGGCGTGGGAGCAGTACTTC.